This T cell receptor beta chain was profiled in a study of shared clonotypes between healthy human individuals. This clone was seen a few times. Assay used: immunoSEQ multiplex PCR; TCRdb lists only in-frame clones, some missing. The sample includes roughly 1,500,000 clones, 95% to 99% seen only once; the top ten take 0.4% to 0.45%. The V gene's germline CDR1 is SGHVS and CDR2 FQNEAQ. The CDR3 length is 14 residues. Deletions cut 7 bases from V and 5 bases from J, with 17 bases between. The TCR sequence derives from a young man in good health. The chain carries TRBV7-8 and TRBJ1-2; no clear D gene. The sequenced sample was naive CD4+ T cells sorted from blood. Subset denoted: CD45RA+ positively selected. CDR3 loop: CASTRDQERYGYTF. CDR3 DNA: TGTGCCAGCACCCGAGATCAGGAGAGATATGGCTACACCTTC.